The entry that follows covers one TCR beta chain sequence. Its target is not known. One junction end disagrees with the germline gene, perhaps due to a read error. In the same sample, other DNA sequences code for this CDR3. The germline gives CDR1 MNHNY, CDR2 SVGAGI (reference sequence). This CDR3 is 11 amino acids long. Recent vaccinations or acute infections were absent in the healthy HIV-negative adult donors. Around 30,000 T cell genomes (around 190 ng DNA) went into each sorted-subset replicate. Per the authors' pipeline: Owing to the provision of junction-only sequences devoid of quality scores by immunoSEQ, filtering differed. The repertoire was sequenced with immunoSEQ multiplex PCR; TCRdb's copy has only in-frame clones and lacks some. The V and J calls and clone size come from that table; D and trimming were worked out from the DNA. The sample includes 2 million to 3 million clones, approximately 93% of them seen just once.

The data stem from a study of shared clonotypes between healthy human individuals. General study points: Around 5.3% of naive CD4 clonotypes were shared across several donors.

The origin of this receptor is a man aged 18 to 29 in good health. Some clones in this sample may be carry-over from other donors' samples. The sequencing input was naive CD4+ T cells from PBMCs. Noted subset: CD45RA+ positively selected. The genes are TRBV6-6 and TRBJ2-7; D is ambiguous. The CDR3 loop is CASSYSNEQYF. CDR3 sequence (DNA): TGTGCCAGCAGTTACTCCAACGAGCAGTACTTC.